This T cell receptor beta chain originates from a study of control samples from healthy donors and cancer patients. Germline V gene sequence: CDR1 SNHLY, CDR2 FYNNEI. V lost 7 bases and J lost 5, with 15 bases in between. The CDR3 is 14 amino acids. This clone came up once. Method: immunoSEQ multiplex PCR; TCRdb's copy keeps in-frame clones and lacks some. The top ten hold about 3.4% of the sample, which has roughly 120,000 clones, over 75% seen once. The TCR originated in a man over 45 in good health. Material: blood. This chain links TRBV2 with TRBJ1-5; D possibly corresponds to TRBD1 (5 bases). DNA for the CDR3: TGTGCCAGCAAAGTCGACAGCTCCTATCAGCCCCAGCATTTT. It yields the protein CASKVDSSYQPQHF.